This T cell receptor (beta chain) appears in the sequencing data of a study of T cells in Graves' hyperthyroidism and ophthalmopathy. Study summary: Peripheral blood was obtained at initial diagnosis, preceding any treatment. Study outcomes and limitations: Within blood appeared most thyroid clonotypes that had expanded above 0.001.

Patients between 18 and 65 years old had hyperthyroidism, newly diagnosed and lasting under 2 months. Regions amplified from RNA transcripts were the TCR beta CDR3 regions. With the HTBI primer set, the TCR CDR3 went through a first round of RT-PCR. TCRdb reprocessed the multiplex PCR reads via MiXCR and lists one record per CDR3 protein. The sample contains some 360,000 distinct CDR3 sequences, approximately 15% of which appear only once. The CDR3 totals 16 residues. Trimming shortened V by 3 bases and J by 1 base, and 18 bases separated the two germline ends. Germline V lookup: CDR1 GTSNPN, CDR2 SVGIG (reference sequence). This clonotype was observed at least ten times. What it binds is unknown.

V usage is TRBV30 and J usage is TRBJ1-1; D gene uncertain. The material sequenced was blood. This TCR was sampled from a woman in her sixties with Graves' hyperthyroidism. CDR3 nucleotide sequence: TGTGCCTGGAGACGAAGACTTAGGGTTACGAACACTGAAGCTTTCTTT. It encodes CAWRRRLRVTNTEAFF.